This T cell receptor (beta chain) came from a study of siplizumab effects on memory and regulatory T cells. V lost 4 bases and J lost 3, with 9 bases in between. CDR1 SGHVS and CDR2 FQNEAQ come from the germline V gene. The CDR3 is 13 residues long. Study results and caveats: The suppressive capacity of proliferating Tregs from siplizumab cultures remained unconfirmed.

For this clone: Its antigen is unidentified.

Profiling relied on immunoSEQ multiplex PCR, and the TCRdb table lists in-frame clones only, not all of them. The sample records roughly 100,000 clones, around 93% being singletons. This TCR was sampled from a human donor in good health. This chain links TRBV7-8 with TRBJ1-1, with D perhaps matching TRBD1 (5 bases). Sequenced material: CD4+ T cells sorted from blood. CDR3 DNA sequence: TGTGCCAGCAGCTACAGACAGCACACTGAAGCTTTCTTT. This sequence encodes CASSYRQHTEAFF.